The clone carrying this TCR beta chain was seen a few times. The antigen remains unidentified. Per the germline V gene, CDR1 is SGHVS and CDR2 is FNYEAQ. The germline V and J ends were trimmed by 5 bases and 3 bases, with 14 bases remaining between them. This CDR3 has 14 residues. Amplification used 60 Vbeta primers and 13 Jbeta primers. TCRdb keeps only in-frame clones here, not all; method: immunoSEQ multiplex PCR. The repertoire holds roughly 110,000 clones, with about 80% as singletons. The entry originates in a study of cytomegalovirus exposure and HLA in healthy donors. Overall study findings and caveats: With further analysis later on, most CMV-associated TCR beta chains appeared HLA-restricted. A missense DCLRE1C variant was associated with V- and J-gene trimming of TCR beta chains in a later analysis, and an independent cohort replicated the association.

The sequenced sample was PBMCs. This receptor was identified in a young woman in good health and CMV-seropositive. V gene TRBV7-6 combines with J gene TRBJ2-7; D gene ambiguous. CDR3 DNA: TGTGCCAGCAGCCCTGTGTCAAACGGCTACGAGCAGTACTTC. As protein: CASSPVSNGYEQYF. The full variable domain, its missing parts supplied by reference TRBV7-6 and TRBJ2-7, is GAGVSQSPRYKVTKRGQDVALRCDPISGHVSLYWYRQALGQGPEFLTYFNYEAQQDKSGLPNDRFSAERPEGSISTLTIQRTEQRDSAMYRCASSPVSNGYEQYFGPGTRLTVT.